Each of the 24 T cell receptor beta chains below was sequenced from the same sample in a study of shared clonotypes between healthy human individuals. Sequencing was performed with immunoSEQ multiplex PCR; in TCRdb, only in-frame clones are kept and a portion is missing. The table has 550,000 to 600,000 clones, around three quarters seen once. Source material: PBMCs. These receptors originate from a woman between 35 and 50 years old in good health. Some clones in this sample may be carry-over from other donors' samples.

The rearrangement links TRBV5-6 to TRBJ1-2; D is unresolved. The CDR3 totals 14 residues. Trimming cost V 0 bases and J 4 bases, with 10 bases left between them. Germline CDR1 reads SGHDT; CDR2 reads YYEEEE. CDR3 sequence: CASSLGGQFYGYTF. The CDR3 nucleotides read TGTGCCAGCAGCTTGGGAGGGCAGTTCTATGGCTACACCTTC. The whole variable domain, filled in from reference TRBV5-6 and TRBJ1-2, reads DAGVTQSPTHLIKTRGQQVTLRCSPKSGHDTVSWYQQALGQGPQFIFQYYEEEERQRGNFPDRFSGHQFPNYSSELNVNALLLGDSALYLCASSLGGQFYGYTFGSGTRLTVV.

J is TRBJ2-7 and V is TRBV4-2; no reliable D call. Trimming shortened V by 0 bases and J by 3 bases, and 6 bases separated the two germline ends. The CDR3 covers 13 residues. In germline, CDR1 is LGHNA, CDR2 YNFKEQ. The CDR3 DNA follows: TGTGCCAGCAGCCAAGACCGCTACTACGAGCAGTACTTC. This encodes CASSQDRYYEQYF.

V and J are TRBV19 and TRBJ2-1, with 12 bases lining up with TRBD2. The CDR3 consists of 18 residues. Germline V lookup: CDR1 LNHDA, CDR2 SQIVND (reference sequence). V was pared by 7 bases and J by 0 bases, with 10 bases of the junction left unmatched. The CDR3: CASTRRGLAGHSYNEQFF. CDR3 DNA sequence: TGTGCCAGTACCCGTCGGGGACTAGCGGGTCACTCCTACAATGAGCAGTTCTTC.

The genes are TRBV7-2 and TRBJ1-5; D is possibly TRBD1 (5 bases). Germline V lookup: CDR1 SGHTA, CDR2 FQGNSA. This CDR3 is built from 13 residues. V dropped 5 bases and J dropped 4 bases, with 9 bases sitting between them. The CDR3 bases are TGTGCCAGCAGCGCCCACAGGAATCAGCCCCAGCATTTT. Translating it yields CASSAHRNQPQHF.

About this clone: The same CDR3 also results from other DNA sequences found in this sample. This chain connects TRBV10-1 to TRBJ1-3; unclear D gene. Trimming pared 6 bases from V and 4 bases from J, leaving 4 bases between. Germline V gene lookup returns CDR1 WNHNN and CDR2 SYGVQD (reference sequence). The CDR3 totals 11 residues. CDR3 region: CASSRGNTIYF. The CDR3 DNA reads as TGCGCCAGCAGCCGAGGAAACACCATATATTTT.

This clone was observed a single time. The chain joins TRBV15 to TRBJ2-7; D is unclear. Trimming shortened V by 1 base and J by 3 bases, and 13 bases separated the two germline ends. Germline-derived CDR1 and CDR2 are LNHNV and YYDKDF (reference sequence). This CDR3 is 15 amino acids long. The CDR3 DNA follows: TGTGCCACCAGCAGAGGGTCGGCAGACAACTACGAGCAGTACTTC. Translation: CATSRGSADNYEQYF. Together with reference TRBV15 and TRBJ2-7, the CDR3 gives the full variable domain: DAMVIQNPRYQVTQFGKPVTLSCSQTLNHNVMYWYQQKSSQAPKLLFHYYDKDFNNEADTPDNFQSRRPNTSFCFLDIRSPGLGDTAMYLCATSRGSADNYEQYFGPGTRLTVT.

This chain joins TRBV7-2 and TRBJ1-2; possibly TRBD1 for D (6 bases). The CDR3 totals 16 residues. V lost 1 base and J 4 bases, leaving 16 bases between the germline ends. The germline V gene has CDR1 SGHTA and CDR2 FQGNSA. The CDR3 is CASSLVVWGLGYGYTF. CDR3 DNA sequence: TGTGCCAGCAGCTTAGTAGTTTGGGGGCTTGGCTATGGCTACACCTTC.

CDR3 residues: CAWSEGQGADTIYF. In DNA, the CDR3 is TGTGCCTGGAGTGAGGGACAGGGGGCAGACACCATATATTTT. The chain links TRBV30 to TRBJ1-3; the match to TRBD1 covers 12 bases. The CDR3 has 14 amino acids. V shed 1 base, J shed 8 bases, and the junction held 3 bases outside the gene matches. The germline V gene has CDR1 GTSNPN and CDR2 SVGIG (reference sequence).

The V call is TRBV7-9, the J call TRBJ1-2, with unresolved D. The CDR3 totals 13 residues. Trimming pared 2 bases from V and 14 bases from J, leaving 18 bases between. Germline loops: CDR1 SEHNR, CDR2 FQNEAQ (reference sequence). CDR3 sequence reads: CASSLTSGSFFTF. The CDR3 DNA reads as TGTGCCAGCAGCTTAACTTCAGGAAGCTTCTTTACCTTC.

The V gene is TRBV6-1, the J gene TRBJ1-4; weak D call: TRBD1 (5 bases). V was shortened by 1 base and J by 7 bases, with 13 bases between the two germline ends. The CDR3 has 15 amino acids. The germline V gene has CDR1 MNHNS and CDR2 SASEGT. CDR3 region: CASSEGEVGGEKLFF. The CDR3 DNA reads TGTGCCAGCAGTGAAGGCGAGGTGGGGGGTGAAAAACTGTTTTTT.

The chain uses TRBV11-2 and TRBJ2-7; TRBD1 matches at 8 bases. CDR1 is SGHAT, CDR2 FQNNGV, per germline. The J segment lost 5 bases and the V segment lost 4 bases, leaving 13 bases of the junction unmatched. The CDR3 is made up of 16 amino acids. The DNA for the CDR3 is TGTGCCAGCAGCTCCCAAACTGACAGGGGTTTCAACGAGCAGTACTTC. This codes for CASSSQTDRGFNEQYF.

The count of this clone is one. The V gene is TRBV25-1, the J gene TRBJ2-1; D may be TRBD2 (5 bases). CDR3 length equals 12 residues. V gave up 2 bases and J gave up 12 bases, with 11 bases separating them. CDR1 MGHDK and CDR2 SYGVNS come from the germline V gene. The CDR3 sequence is CASSENQDSQFF. CDR3 bases: TGTGCCAGCAGTGAAAACCAGGACTCGCAGTTCTTC.

The chain employs TRBV15 and TRBJ2-4; D uncertain. Per the germline V gene, CDR1 is LNHNV and CDR2 is YYDKDF (reference sequence). Between the trimmed V and J ends, which lost 1 base and 8 bases, there was a span of 9 bases. The CDR3 has 13 amino acids. The CDR3 nucleotides are TGTGCCACCAGCAGAGGCAGGATGGACATTCAGTACTTC. Encoded protein: CATSRGRMDIQYF.

This clone has a single count. The chain links TRBV27 to TRBJ2-2; tentatively, D is TRBD1 (5 bases). Trimming took 8 bases from V and 1 from J, leaving 11 bases between them. Germline V gene sequence: CDR1 MNHEY, CDR2 SMNVEV (reference sequence). The CDR3 consists of 14 residues. CDR3 in DNA: TGTGCCAGCCGACCCCAGGGGAACACCGGGGAGCTGTTTTTT. Translated, it gives CASRPQGNTGELFF.

A word on this clone: A much larger clone differs from this one at a single base, so this may be a read error. The J gene is TRBJ2-7, the V gene TRBV6-1; 12 nucleotides align to TRBD2. Trimming cost V 6 bases and J 2 bases; bases outside gene matches: 5. The CDR3 has 15 residues. Germline values: CDR1 MNHNS, CDR2 SASEGT. This chain's CDR3 is CASSFRLAGAYEQYF. The CDR3 DNA reads TGTGCCAGCAGCTTTAGACTAGCGGGAGCCTACGAGCAGTACTTC.

This clone was seen only a few times. CDR3 region: CASKGRGQPQHF. The CDR3 nucleotides are TGTGCCAGCAAGGGCAGGGGACAGCCCCAGCATTTT. This rearrangement joins TRBV6-1 to TRBJ1-5, with D perhaps matching TRBD1 (6 bases). Germline assignment: CDR1 MNHNS and CDR2 SASEGT. The CDR3 length is 12 residues. Trimming removed 7 bases at V and 7 bases at J, with 11 bases between.

The chain links TRBV19 to TRBJ2-7, with a possible D match to TRBD1 (5 bases). This CDR3 contains 15 residues. Germline assignment: CDR1 LNHDA and CDR2 SQIVND (reference sequence). V lost 5 bases, J lost 2 bases, and 16 bases lay in between. The CDR3, as DNA: TGTGCCAGTAGTCATCAAGGGGCTGGGACCTACGAGCAGTACTTC. Translation: CASSHQGAGTYEQYF.

The CDR3 region is CASSPIDRGEQYF. CDR3 DNA sequence: TGTGCCAGCTCACCTATTGACAGGGGCGAGCAGTACTTC. The chain employs TRBV18 and TRBJ2-5; 8 bases match TRBD1. The last part of the DNA fits TRBJ2-7 better; the J call may be wrong. Germline V CDR1 and CDR2: KGHSH, LQKENI. This CDR3 has 13 amino acids.

The genes are TRBV10-3 and TRBJ2-5, with D unclear. The CDR3 is made up of 14 amino acids. The germline V gene encodes CDR1 ENHRY and CDR2 SYGVKD. Trimming stripped 2 bases from V and 1 base from J, with 8 bases between. The CDR3 nucleotides read TGTGCCATCAGTGAGCAGACCTCCCAAGAGACCCAGTACTTC. It yields the protein CAISEQTSQETQYF.

The V and J genes are TRBV16 and TRBJ1-5; maybe TRBD1 (6 bases). V dropped 3 bases and J dropped 0 bases, with 21 bases sitting between them. This CDR3 is 19 amino acids long. In germline, CDR1 is KGHSY, CDR2 FQNENV. The CDR3 coding sequence is TGTGCCAGCAGCCATCGTACAGGGTCCCTTGTGTATAGCAATCAGCCCCAGCATTTT. Residues: CASSHRTGSLVYSNQPQHF.

This clone was seen once. CDR3 sequence reads: CATLLGSSSYGYTF. CDR3 DNA: TGTGCCACCCTACTAGGCAGTTCGTCCTATGGCTACACCTTC. This sequence joins TRBV28 and TRBJ1-2; D is undetermined. The CDR3 is 14 amino acids. Trimming left V 10 bases short and J 4 bases short, with 19 bases between. Germline values: CDR1 MDHEN, CDR2 SYDVKM.

The chain employs TRBV11-2 and TRBJ2-2; 12 positions match TRBD2. The CDR3 runs 16 residues. The germline V gene has CDR1 SGHAT and CDR2 FQNNGV. V was clipped by 6 bases and J by 5 bases; unmatched bases: 7. The DNA for the CDR3 is TGTGCCAGCAGGCAATCTAGCGGGAGGGTGACCGGGGAGCTGTTTTTT. Translation: CASRQSSGRVTGELFF.

This clone was detected only once. The genes are TRBV7-3 and TRBJ2-3; 9 nucleotides match TRBD1. This CDR3 has 14 amino acids. Germline assignment: CDR1 SGHTA and CDR2 FQGTGA. J was trimmed by 3 bases and V by 5 bases; bases with no gene match: 3. The CDR3: CASSPDRGTDTQYF. CDR3 in DNA: TGTGCCAGCAGCCCGGACAGGGGTACAGATACGCAGTATTTT.

The rearrangement uses TRBV29-1 and TRBJ1-1, with D tentatively TRBD1 (5 bases). Trimming pared 5 bases from V and 6 bases from J, leaving 16 bases between. The CDR3 sequence is 13 residues long. Germline CDR1 SQVTM, CDR2 ANQGSEA. DNA for the CDR3: TGCAGCGTTAGCTGGCAGGGCGACGCTGAAGCTTTCTTT. Residues: CSVSWQGDAEAFF.